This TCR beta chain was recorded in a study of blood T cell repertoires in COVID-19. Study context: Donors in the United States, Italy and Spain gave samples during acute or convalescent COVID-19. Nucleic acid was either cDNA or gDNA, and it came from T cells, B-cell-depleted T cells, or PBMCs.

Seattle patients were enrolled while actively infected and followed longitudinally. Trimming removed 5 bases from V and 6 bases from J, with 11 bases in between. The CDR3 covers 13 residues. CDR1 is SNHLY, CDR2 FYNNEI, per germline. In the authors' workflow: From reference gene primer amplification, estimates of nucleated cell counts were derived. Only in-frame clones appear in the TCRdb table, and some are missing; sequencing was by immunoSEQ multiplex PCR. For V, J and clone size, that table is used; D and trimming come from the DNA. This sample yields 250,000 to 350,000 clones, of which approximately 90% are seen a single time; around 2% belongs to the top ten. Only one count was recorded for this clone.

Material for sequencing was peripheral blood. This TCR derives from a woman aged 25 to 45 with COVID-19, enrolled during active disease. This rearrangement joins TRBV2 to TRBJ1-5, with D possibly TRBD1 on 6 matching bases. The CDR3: CASSYRVRQPQHF. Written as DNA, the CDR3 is TGTGCCAGCAGTTACAGGGTTCGTCAGCCCCAGCATTTT.